These T cell receptor beta chains were read from a single sample in a study of cytomegalovirus exposure and HLA in healthy donors. Clones were sequenced by immunoSEQ multiplex PCR, and TCRdb holds only the in-frame ones, with some missing. Here the sample spans 260,000 or so clones, 80% to 95% being singletons. Sequencing used PBMCs. The source is a woman in her twenties or thirties in good health and CMV-seronegative. CDR3s leave out the opening cysteine and the closing phenylalanine or tryptophan.

14 | TRBV7-9 | ASSSAGVPTREWQF
8 | TRBV12-5 | ARSGAEQY
11 | TRBV13 | ASSLIRGETQY
12 | TRBV7-9 | ASSSLSGTYEQY
14 | TRBV6-5 | ASSYSMAGVGYEQY
9 | TRBV27 | ASGRPSGYT
16 | TRBV5-1 | ASSLWAGVGASTDTQY
12 | TRBV7-3 | ASSADYSTDTQY
10 | TRBV15 | ATSSTGAEAF
15 | TRBV19 | ASSIVSGQISNQPQH
13 | TRBV27 | ASSYGSGRTYEQY
14 | TRBV7-2 | ASTAPGLAAQETQY
14 | TRBV9 | ASSGGLAVSYNEQF
11 | TRBV27 | ASSLGGTYEQY
13 | TRBV13 | ASSQGSSAPDTQY
11 | TRBV14 | ASSQGRLRSYT
12 | TRBV2 | AAASRRANYGYT
15 | TRBV18 | ASSSSPPGPGSYEQY
14 | TRBV5-1 | ASSSGGPGGQETQY
12 | TRBV4-2 | ASSQPGQGTGYT
14 | TRBV7-9 | ASSLGLAGGTYEQY
9 | TRBV7-2 | ASSPPGTQY
10 | TRBV18 | ASSPGYYEQY
13 | TRBV7-9 | ASSSGQPITDTQY
13 | TRBV11-2 | ASSLGGSSSYEQY
16 | TRBV18 | ASSPPGLAGIGSNEQF
12 | TRBV7-6 | ASSLGLGQYEQY
13 | TRBV4-3 | ASSQGTSGGDTQY
12 | TRBV5-6 | ASSFGLGSETQY
14 | TRBV4-2 | ASSQGQGPSGNTIY
13 | TRBV5-6 | ASSGSVLSTDTQY
13 | TRBV27 | ATAAAGLNTDTQY
11 | TRBV29-1 | SVERDSYNEQF
13 | TRBV6-4 | ASSLAGGGTDTQY
13 | TRBV18 | ASSPPRPRTYEQY
13 | TRBV28 | ASSFGGRTYNEQF
12 | TRBV7-2 | ASSLDLFDNEQF
13 | TRBV6-5 | ASSYIGSGFDEQF
12 | TRBV29-1 | SVEDGTGGYEQY
14 | TRBV4-2 | ASSRTGTSGRDEQF
11 | TRBV28 | ASSFRDTDTQY
10 | TRBV19 | ASSIAVEPQH
11 | TRBV6-1 | ASSEYSNQPQH
14 | TRBV5-6 | ASSFSGSLGTDTQY
10 | TRBV7-9 | ASSPTVYEQY
12 | TRBV28 | ASSLRSTNEKLF
13 | TRBV19 | ASSMGQIANQPQH
13 | TRBV7-6 | ASSFEGPTNNEQF
9 | TRBV20-1 | STGQTGEQF